The 18 T cell receptor beta chains given below trace back to one sample, sequenced in a study of CD8+CD57+ T cells in acquired aplastic anemia. The patients chosen for sequencing had shown expansion of CD8+CD57+ cells (detected by flow cytometry). Investigators profiled TCR beta VDJ and CDR3 from genomic DNA template. TCRdb independently ran MiXCR on the reads; one entry per CDR3 protein. The sample yields hundreds of thousands of distinct CDR3 sequences, about a third seen once. The sample comprised sorted CD4+, CD8+, or CD8+CD57+ T cells (not recorded which) from PBMCs. The receptors derive from a human donor with aplastic anemia.

The sample holds a few counts of this clonotype. The chain uses TRBV2 and TRBJ1-2; TRBD1 matches 9 bases. The germline gives CDR1 SNHLY, CDR2 FYNNEI. The CDR3 length is 13 residues. With 8 bases clipped from V and 3 bases from J, the junction kept 4 bases outside the gene matches. DNA of the CDR3: TGTGCCAGCGGGGACAGGGCGGACTATGGCTACACCTTC. The encoded protein is CASGDRADYGYTF.

This clonotype occurred a few times. Sequence at one end of the junction differs from germline and may be a read error. The rearrangement links TRBV24-1 to TRBJ1-2; no definite D call. CDR1 and CDR2 (germline): KGHDR, SFDVKD. This CDR3 is 17 amino acids long. CDR3 residues: CASSPLGLTQPDYGYTF. In nucleotides, the CDR3 is TGTGCCAGCAGTCCCCTCGGGCTTACTCAGCCAGACTATGGCTACACCTTC.

The CDR3 DNA sequence: TGTGCCAGCAGTTCTATAGGGGGTTTGTCTGAAGCTTTCTTT. It yields the protein CASSSIGGLSEAFF. The rearrangement uses TRBV25-1 and TRBJ1-1; tentative D call: TRBD1 (6 bases). V gave up 5 bases and J gave up 6 bases, with 16 bases separating them. Per the germline V gene, CDR1 is MGHDK and CDR2 is SYGVNS. The CDR3 has 14 amino acids.

This chain uses TRBV5-1 with TRBJ1-3; 8 bases align to TRBD1. The CDR3 sequence is 17 residues long. CDR1 and CDR2 from the germline V gene are SGHRS and YFSETQ. Unmatched junction bases numbered 5, after V lost 0 bases and J lost 0 bases. Here the CDR3 DNA reads TGCGCCAGCAGCTTGGAACAGGGGGGACTCTCTGGAAACACCATATATTTT. Amino acids: CASSLEQGGLSGNTIYF.

In this sample, this clonotype turned up many times. The chain uses TRBV20-1 and TRBJ2-7, with D perhaps being TRBD1 or TRBD2 (5 bases each). This CDR3 is built from 14 residues. Between the trimmed V and J ends, which lost 6 bases and 5 bases, there was a span of 20 bases. Germline values: CDR1 DFQATT, CDR2 SNEGSKA (reference sequence). CDR3 DNA sequence: TGCAGTGCAGAAGTGGGGACCCGAGGCCACGAGCAGTACTTC. Translating it yields CSAEVGTRGHEQYF.

This clonotype was detected ten times or more. The chain links TRBV10-1 to TRBJ2-7, with 12 bases fitting TRBD1. The germline V gene encodes CDR1 WNHNN and CDR2 SYGVQD (reference sequence). With 4 bases clipped from V and 6 bases from J, the junction kept 7 bases outside the gene matches. The CDR3 is 15 amino acids. The CDR3 bases are TGCGCCAGCAGTGGCTCCGGGACAGGGGGCATCGAGCAGTACTTC. Protein product: CASSGSGTGGIEQYF.

The chain combines TRBV20-1 with TRBJ1-3; no definite D call. Germline V gives CDR1 DFQATT, CDR2 SNEGSKA (reference sequence). V was clipped by 8 bases and J by 0 bases, with 17 bases between them. The CDR3 totals 15 residues. Here the CDR3 DNA reads TGCAGTCCGCGGTCGGGGTCCGGCTCTGGAAACACCATATATTTT. Its protein is CSPRSGSGSGNTIYF.

This rearrangement joins TRBV19 to TRBJ2-4; perhaps TRBD1 as D (5 bases). Trimming took 6 bases from V and 0 from J, leaving 15 bases between them. Germline V gives CDR1 LNHDA, CDR2 SQIVND (reference sequence). The CDR3 length is 16 residues. CDR3 DNA: TGTGCCAGTAGACAAGTCGACAGCCTAGCCAAAAACATTCAGTACTTC. It translates to CASRQVDSLAKNIQYF.

This clonotype was observed many times. V and J are TRBV6-5 and TRBJ1-6, with D unclear. The CDR3 sequence is 14 residues long. V lost 0 bases, J lost 13 bases, and 13 bases lay in between. The V gene's germline CDR1 is MNHEY and CDR2 SVGAGI. CDR3: CASSYSVDQRPLHF. The CDR3 region has the DNA TGTGCCAGCAGTTACTCTGTGGACCAGCGGCCCCTCCACTTT.

The chain is built from TRBV5-1 and TRBJ1-6, with D perhaps matching TRBD1 (5 bases). The germline V gene encodes CDR1 SGHRS and CDR2 YFSETQ. The CDR3 runs 15 residues. V was pared by 3 bases and J by 8 bases, with 15 bases between. The DNA for the CDR3 is TGCGCCAGCAGCTCGGAGAGAGCAGGGTATTCACCCCTCCACTTT. Translation: CASSSERAGYSPLHF.

This clonotype was seen repeatedly, ten times or more. J is TRBJ2-5 and V is TRBV10-1; the match to TRBD2 covers 7 bases. CDR3 length: 13 residues. Germline CDR1 is WNHNN and CDR2 is SYGVQD (reference sequence). Losses at the gene ends were 5 bases for V and 5 bases for J; bases not matched to a gene: 5. The CDR3 coding sequence is TGCGCCAGCAGTAATACTAGCGTGGAGACCCAGTACTTC. This sequence encodes CASSNTSVETQYF.

The rearrangement joins TRBV30 to TRBJ1-1, with a tentative D call TRBD1 (5 bases). The CDR3 covers 13 residues. V dropped 5 bases and J dropped 5 bases, with 15 bases sitting between them. Germline V lookup: CDR1 GTSNPN, CDR2 SVGIG (reference sequence). As DNA, the CDR3 is TGTGCCTGGTCCTCCACTGGGGGGACTGAAGCTTTCTTT. This translates into CAWSSTGGTEAFF.

This clonotype was seen at least ten times. The genes are TRBV7-9 and TRBJ2-7, with a weak D call TRBD2 (6 bases). This CDR3 is built from 17 residues. Per germline, CDR1 SEHNR and CDR2 FQNEAQ (reference sequence). The CDR3 region is CASGFPKEGRGTYEQYF. CDR3 nucleotide sequence: TGTGCGAGCGGTTTCCCCAAGGAGGGGCGGGGTACCTACGAGCAGTACTTC.

This chain uses TRBV30 with TRBJ2-7, with 9 bases aligning to TRBD2. The CDR3 totals 17 residues. Germline-derived CDR1 and CDR2 are GTSNPN and SVGIG (reference sequence). V lost 8 bases and J lost 2; bases outside the gene matches: 19. The CDR3 region has the DNA TGTGCCAGCAGCTCTTACTCGGGACTAGCAGTTCCCTACGAGCAGTACTTC. Translating gives CASSSYSGLAVPYEQYF.

Concerning this clonotype: This may be a read error, as it is one base from a much larger clone. The rearrangement uses TRBV20-1 and TRBJ1-2; 9 bases match TRBD1. This CDR3 is built from 13 residues. Germline loops: CDR1 DFQATT, CDR2 SNEGSKA (reference sequence). For the CDR3, the DNA is TGCAGTGCTAGCCCCTTTCGGGGACAGGGCTACGCCTTC. Protein sequence: CSASPFRGQGYAF.

The sample holds a few counts of this clonotype. The chain uses TRBV7-8 and TRBJ2-7, with TRBD2 matching 10 bases. The CDR3 length is 16 residues. Per the germline V gene, CDR1 is SGHVS and CDR2 is FQNEAQ. V lost 5 bases and J lost 3; bases outside the gene matches: 10. CDR3 residues: CASSQDPGTSDYEQYF. CDR3 DNA sequence: TGTGCCAGCAGCCAAGACCCCGGGACTAGCGACTACGAGCAGTACTTC.

The J gene is TRBJ2-7, the V gene TRBV10-3, with D possibly matching TRBD2 (6 bases). CDR3 length equals 13 residues. Germline-derived CDR1 and CDR2 are ENHRY and SYGVKD. The V and J ends lost 5 bases and 4 bases respectively, with 12 bases between them. CDR3 in amino acids: CAISPGAKYEQYF. Written as DNA, the CDR3 is TGTGCCATCAGTCCGGGAGCCAAGTACGAGCAGTACTTC.

This sequence joins TRBV11-2 and TRBJ2-5; 12 bases line up with TRBD2. CDR3 length: 16 amino acids. Unmatched junction bases numbered 1, after V lost 0 bases and J lost 2 bases. Germline lookup yields CDR1 SGHAT and CDR2 FQNNGV. The CDR3 DNA reads TGTGCCAGCAGCTTAGATCTAGCGGGGGGGCAAGAGACCCAGTACTTC. The encoded protein is CASSLDLAGGQETQYF.